Following are 31 T cell receptor beta chains from one sample sequenced in a study of blood T cells in healthy people across ages. The authors ran a second PCR of about 6 to 11 cycles using a sample-barcoded 5' primer and a J-beta primer mix. TCRdb recomputed calls from the 5' RACE reads with MiXCR, one row per CDR3 protein. The sample has approximately 800,000 distinct CDR3 sequences; 58% are singletons. The sequenced sample consisted of blood. The source is a man aged 30 to 45 in good health.

The rearrangement joins TRBV28 to TRBJ2-4; 10 nucleotides align to TRBD1. Germline V gene lookup returns CDR1 MDHEN and CDR2 SYDVKM. V shed 3 bases and J 1 base; nucleotides not matched to a gene: 9. This CDR3 comprises 18 residues. CDR3 loop: CASSFSGQGELAKNIQYF. The CDR3 DNA is TGTGCCAGCAGTTTCTCAGGACAGGGGGAGTTGGCCAAAAACATTCAGTACTTC.

The chain joins TRBV9 to TRBJ2-3, with 7 bases matching TRBD2. CDR3 size: 16 residues. With V trimmed by 0 bases and J by 6 bases, 10 bases remained unmatched. Germline V lookup: CDR1 SGDLS, CDR2 YYNGEE. CDR3: CASSVDPAGRMDTQYF. The CDR3 bases are TGTGCCAGCAGCGTAGATCCAGCGGGAAGGATGGATACGCAGTATTTT.

V and J are TRBV19 and TRBJ2-2; no clear D. The V gene's germline CDR1 is LNHDA and CDR2 SQIVND (reference sequence). The CDR3 loop spans 14 amino acids. The V end was cut by 10 bases, the J end by 4 bases, with 16 bases between. CDR3 in DNA: TGTGCCACCCAAGTGGTCCGAGGCACCGGGGAGCTGTTTTTT. Translation: CATQVVRGTGELFF. Full variable domain (rest looked up from reference TRBV19 and TRBJ2-2): DGGITQSPKYLFRKEGQNVTLSCEQNLNHDAMYWYRQDPGQGLRLIYYSQIVNDFQKGDIAEGYSVSREKKESFPLTVTSAQKNPTAFYLCATQVVRGTGELFFGEGSRLTVL.

The genes are TRBV7-2 and TRBJ2-5; D unclear. Trimming cost V 5 bases and J 0 bases, with 10 bases left between them. Germline V gene sequence: CDR1 SGHTA, CDR2 FQGNSA. The CDR3 runs to 14 residues. This CDR3 is CASSPLRYQETQYF. The CDR3 DNA is TGTGCCAGCAGCCCTCTACGATACCAAGAGACCCAGTACTTC.

V usage is TRBV7-9 and J usage is TRBJ2-5; the D gene is possibly TRBD1 (6 bases). The DNA end favors TRBJ2-7, so the J call may be wrong. The CDR3 runs 14 residues. Germline CDR1 SEHNR, CDR2 FQNEAQ (reference sequence). CDR3 sequence: CASNFGQPLDEQYF. The CDR3 nucleotides are TGTGCCAGCAACTTTGGACAGCCTCTCGACGAGCAGTACTTC.

This clonotype was counted a few times. Here the CDR3 DNA reads TGTGCCAGCAGCCGACAGGGAGGATCTTTCAATGAGCAGTTCTTC. Translating it yields CASSRQGGSFNEQFF. The J gene is TRBJ2-1, the V gene TRBV7-2, with a tentative D call TRBD1 (7 bases). Germline values: CDR1 SGHTA, CDR2 FQGNSA. CDR3 size: 15 residues. With 5 bases removed from V and 6 bases from J, the gap between germline ends came to 17 bases. The full variable domain, its missing parts supplied by reference TRBV7-2 and TRBJ2-1, is GAGVSQSPSNKVTEKGKDVELRCDPISGHTALYWYRQSLGQGLEFLIYFQGNSAPDKSGLPSDRFSAERTGGSVSTLTIQRTQQEDSAVYLCASSRQGGSFNEQFFGPGTRLTVL.

This chain uses TRBV29-1 with TRBJ2-7, with D possibly matching TRBD2 (7 bases). Germline lookup yields CDR1 SQVTM and CDR2 ANQGSEA. The CDR3 has 14 residues. V was pared by 2 bases and J by 6 bases, with 17 bases between. The CDR3 DNA is TGCAGCGTTGAAAAGGCGGGGGCTAGTTTCGAGCAGTACTTC. Translation: CSVEKAGASFEQYF.

The chain links TRBV10-2 to TRBJ1-1; D uncertain. V gave up 9 bases and J gave up 8 bases, with 16 bases separating them. CDR3 size: 12 residues. From germline, CDR1 is WSHSY and CDR2 SAAADI. CDR3 in amino acids: CASRPSQVEAFF. The CDR3 nucleotides are TGCGCCAGTAGGCCGTCCCAGGTGGAAGCTTTCTTT.

The chain uses TRBV6-1 and TRBJ1-6, with D hard to call. The germline CDR1 and CDR2 sequences are MNHNS and SASEGT. Trimming left V 6 bases short and J 2 bases short, with 5 bases between. The CDR3 totals 13 residues. The CDR3 DNA sequence: TGTGCCAGCAGGGCCACCTATAATTCACCCCTCCACTTT. This gives the protein CASRATYNSPLHF.

The V and J genes are TRBV7-2 and TRBJ1-1; D possibly corresponds to TRBD1 (5 bases). With 6 bases removed from V and 0 bases from J, the gap between germline ends came to 11 bases. Germline V gives CDR1 SGHTA, CDR2 FQGNSA. This CDR3 region has 14 residues. The CDR3 DNA sequence: TGTGCCAGCAGGCGCTCAGGGATGAACACTGAAGCTTTCTTT. Amino acids: CASRRSGMNTEAFF.

The chain is built from TRBV3-1 and TRBJ2-1; perhaps TRBD1 as D (5 bases). V lost 0 bases to trimming and J lost 9 bases, with 9 bases between them. The length of the CDR3 is 13 residues. Germline assignment: CDR1 LGHDT and CDR2 YNNKEL (reference sequence). CDR3 sequence reads: CASSQEPRAEQFF. The CDR3 nucleotides are TGTGCCAGCAGCCAAGAGCCCAGGGCTGAGCAGTTCTTC.

The DNA for the CDR3 is TGTGCCAGCAGCTTATGGGGAGCGGGAGGGCGTGAGCAGTTCTTC. Protein: CASSLWGAGGREQFF. This chain links TRBV7-2 with TRBJ2-1, with 10 nucleotides matching TRBD2. CDR1 and CDR2 from the germline V gene are SGHTA and FQGNSA. The CDR3 contains 15 residues. V lost 2 bases, J lost 9 bases, and 7 bases stayed unmatched.

This clonotype has only a few counts. The genes are TRBV10-3 and TRBJ1-5; the match to TRBD1 covers 9 bases. Trimming at V came to 11 bases and at J to 5 bases, leaving 7 bases not matched to a gene. Germline V lookup: CDR1 ENHRY, CDR2 SYGVKD. The CDR3 runs 13 residues. Written as DNA, the CDR3 is TGTGCCGGACACCGGGACAGGGATCAGCCCCAGCATTTT. Its protein product is CAGHRDRDQPQHF.

The J gene is TRBJ2-1, the V gene TRBV6-6; tentatively, D is TRBD1 (5 bases). This CDR3 is 12 amino acids long. The germline CDR1 and CDR2 sequences are MNHNY and SVGAGI (reference sequence). V shed 2 bases and J shed 7 bases, with 6 bases lying between them. This chain's CDR3 is CASSYPGNEQFF. The DNA for the CDR3 is TGTGCCAGCAGTTACCCAGGGAATGAGCAGTTCTTC.

The V gene is TRBV28, the J gene TRBJ1-1; D remains unclear. CDR3 length: 13 residues. V was cut by 6 bases and J by 5 bases, with 13 bases left in between. Germline V gene sequence: CDR1 MDHEN, CDR2 SYDVKM. The CDR3 region is CASSRTRWTEAFF. In DNA form, the CDR3 reads TGTGCCAGCAGCCGAACGAGGTGGACTGAAGCTTTCTTT.

This sequence joins TRBV4-2 and TRBJ2-3; 10 bases agree with TRBD2. The V segment lost 1 base and the J segment 3 bases; nucleotides outside the gene matches: 13. Germline assignment: CDR1 LGHNA and CDR2 YNFKEQ. The CDR3 sequence is 19 residues long. The CDR3 nucleotides are TGTGCCAGCAGCCAAGTTATCCCGACCCCGGGACTAGCGACAGATACGCAGTATTTT. Encoded protein: CASSQVIPTPGLATDTQYF.

Only a few counts were recorded for this clonotype. This chain connects TRBV29-1 to TRBJ2-3, with D tentatively TRBD1 or TRBD2 (5 bases each). Germline V lookup: CDR1 SQVTM, CDR2 ANQGSEA. This CDR3 has 15 residues. V gave up 6 bases and J gave up 6 bases, with 22 bases separating them. The CDR3 sequence: CSVMRRTIGTDTQYF. The CDR3 DNA is TGCAGCGTCATGAGGAGGACAATAGGTACGGATACGCAGTATTTT.

The gene calls are TRBV11-3 and TRBJ2-1; D unresolved. This CDR3 is built from 13 residues. Between the trimmed V and J ends, which lost 2 bases and 6 bases, there was a span of 8 bases. Germline assignment: CDR1 SGHNT and CDR2 YENEEA. The CDR3 protein is CASSLSFPNEQFF. The CDR3 nucleotides read TGTGCCAGCAGCTTAAGTTTCCCCAATGAGCAGTTCTTC.

This clonotype showed up just a few times. The rearrangement links TRBV15 to TRBJ2-3, with TRBD2 as a possible D gene (6 bases). The CDR3 contains 14 residues. CDR1 LNHNV and CDR2 YYDKDF come from the germline V gene (reference sequence). Trimming left V 5 bases short and J 3 bases short, with 12 bases between. CDR3 nucleotide sequence: TGTGCCACCAGCGTCCCGGGAGTTACAGATACGCAGTATTTT. This codes for CATSVPGVTDTQYF. The variable domain in full, with the rest retrieved from reference TRBV15 and TRBJ2-3, is DAMVIQNPRYQVTQFGKPVTLSCSQTLNHNVMYWYQQKSSQAPKLLFHYYDKDFNNEADTPDNFQSRRPNTSFCFLDIRSPGLGDTAMYLCATSVPGVTDTQYFGPGTRLTVL.

The chain uses TRBV20-1 and TRBJ2-3, with a weak D call TRBD2 (6 bases). The CDR3 runs to 15 residues. Germline V gene lookup returns CDR1 DFQATT and CDR2 SNEGSKA (reference sequence). V lost 6 bases and J lost 4, with 20 bases in between. CDR3 region: CSAPWGGARADTQYF. The CDR3 DNA follows: TGCAGTGCGCCGTGGGGCGGGGCGCGGGCAGATACGCAGTATTTT.

V gene TRBV10-3 combines with J gene TRBJ2-1; no clear D gene. This CDR3 contains 13 residues. Germline CDR1 reads ENHRY; CDR2 reads SYGVKD. V was clipped by 0 bases and J by 7 bases, with 7 bases between them. Here the CDR3 reads CAISESGWNEQFF. The CDR3 DNA follows: TGTGCCATCAGTGAGTCGGGTTGGAATGAGCAGTTCTTC.

The chain combines TRBV11-3 with TRBJ2-2; 9 bases fit TRBD1. Looked up from germline, CDR1 is SGHNT and CDR2 is YENEEA. This CDR3 has 15 amino acids. V lost 3 bases and J lost 7; bases outside the gene matches: 6. The CDR3 region is CASSLKGQGLGELFF. The CDR3 coding sequence is TGTGCCAGCAGCTTGAAGGGACAGGGACTCGGGGAGCTGTTTTTT.

The V gene is TRBV7-9, the J gene TRBJ1-1; no clear D gene. The V gene lost 2 bases and the J gene lost 3 bases, with 13 bases spanning the gap. CDR3 length equals 15 residues. Germline CDR1 reads SEHNR; CDR2 reads FQNEAQ (reference sequence). The CDR3 sequence: CASSLTFEGDTEAFF. CDR3 coding DNA: TGTGCCAGCAGCTTAACGTTTGAGGGAGACACTGAAGCTTTCTTT.

The chain employs TRBV29-1 and TRBJ2-3, with TRBD2 identical over 7 bases. The V segment lost 7 bases and the J segment 0 bases; nucleotides outside the gene matches: 4. This CDR3 has 13 residues. The germline V gene encodes CDR1 SQVTM and CDR2 ANQGSEA. CDR3 nucleotide sequence: TGCAGCGCCCTCGGGGGGAGCACAGATACGCAGTATTTT. This codes for CSALGGSTDTQYF.

This sequence joins TRBV7-2 and TRBJ2-7; 8 nucleotides match TRBD2. V dropped 5 bases and J dropped 1; count of bases not matched to a gene: 7. The CDR3 loop spans 15 amino acids. Germline CDR1 and CDR2: SGHTA and FQGNSA. CDR3 nucleotides: TGTGCCAGCAGCCCGGGGGGGTCCACTTCCTACGAGCAGTACTTC. It yields the protein CASSPGGSTSYEQYF.

The chain uses TRBV18 and TRBJ2-5; the D gene is possibly TRBD2 (5 bases). V dropped 3 bases and J dropped 5 bases, with 13 bases sitting between them. This CDR3 spans 14 amino acids. Per germline, CDR1 KGHSH and CDR2 LQKENI. The CDR3 here is CASSPGQRRETQYF. The DNA of the CDR3 is TGTGCCAGCTCACCTGGCCAGAGGAGGGAGACCCAGTACTTC.

DNA of the CDR3: TGTGCCAGCAGCCAATGGGAGAGGGGCGAGACCCAGTACTTC. Amino acid sequence: CASSQWERGETQYF. The V gene is TRBV3-1, the J gene TRBJ2-4; either TRBD1 or TRBD2 may fit D (5 bases each). Near its end, the DNA agrees better with TRBJ2-5, so the J call may be wrong. The length of the CDR3 is 14 residues. Germline lookup yields CDR1 LGHDT and CDR2 YNNKEL (reference sequence).

The chain couples TRBV7-2 to TRBJ2-7; 8 bases agree with TRBD1. The germline V gene encodes CDR1 SGHTA and CDR2 FQGNSA. This CDR3 is 14 amino acids long. Trimming took 5 bases from V and 4 from J; bases not matched to a gene: 7. The CDR3 here is CASSAWDRTYEQYF. The DNA for the CDR3 is TGTGCCAGCAGCGCTTGGGACAGGACGTACGAGCAGTACTTC.

V gene TRBV7-2 combines with J gene TRBJ2-5; 9 bases are a match to TRBD1. Germline loops: CDR1 SGHTA, CDR2 FQGNSA. The J segment lost 11 bases and the V segment lost 6 bases, leaving 22 bases of the junction unmatched. This CDR3 spans 17 amino acids. CDR3 bases: TGTGCCAGCAGGGCGTATCTACCCACAGGGGGCATGAATGAGCAGTACTTC. It yields the protein CASRAYLPTGGMNEQYF. Supplemented by reference TRBV7-2 and TRBJ2-5, the full variable domain reads GAGVSQSPSNKVTEKGKDVELRCDPISGHTALYWYRQSLGQGLEFLIYFQGNSAPDKSGLPSDRFSAERTGGSVSTLTIQRTQQEDSAVYLCASRAYLPTGGMNEQYFGPGTRLLVL.

This chain uses TRBV2 with TRBJ2-1, with 16 bases identical to TRBD2. This CDR3 spans 22 amino acids. Germline CDR1 SNHLY, CDR2 FYNNEI. V was pared by 0 bases and J by 0 bases, with 11 bases of the junction left unmatched. In DNA, the CDR3 is TGTGCCAGCAGTGAAGCGAACAATAAGGGACTAGCGGGAGGGGGCTCCTACAATGAGCAGTTCTTC. Amino acids: CASSEANNKGLAGGGSYNEQFF. The full variable domain, completed using reference TRBV2 and TRBJ2-1, is EPEVTQTPSHQVTQMGQEVILRCVPISNHLYFYWYRQILGQKVEFLVSFYNNEISEKSEIFDDQFSVERPDGSNFTLKIRSTKLEDSAMYFCASSEANNKGLAGGGSYNEQFFGPGTRLTVL.

The chain has TRBV3-1 and TRBJ2-4, with 9 bases lining up with TRBD2. Trimming cost V 4 bases and J 5 bases; bases outside gene matches: 0. The CDR3 covers 13 residues. In germline, CDR1 is LGHDT, CDR2 YNNKEL (reference sequence). The CDR3 spells CASSRGGENIQYF. The CDR3 DNA reads as TGTGCCAGCAGCCGCGGGGGGGAAAACATTCAGTACTTC.